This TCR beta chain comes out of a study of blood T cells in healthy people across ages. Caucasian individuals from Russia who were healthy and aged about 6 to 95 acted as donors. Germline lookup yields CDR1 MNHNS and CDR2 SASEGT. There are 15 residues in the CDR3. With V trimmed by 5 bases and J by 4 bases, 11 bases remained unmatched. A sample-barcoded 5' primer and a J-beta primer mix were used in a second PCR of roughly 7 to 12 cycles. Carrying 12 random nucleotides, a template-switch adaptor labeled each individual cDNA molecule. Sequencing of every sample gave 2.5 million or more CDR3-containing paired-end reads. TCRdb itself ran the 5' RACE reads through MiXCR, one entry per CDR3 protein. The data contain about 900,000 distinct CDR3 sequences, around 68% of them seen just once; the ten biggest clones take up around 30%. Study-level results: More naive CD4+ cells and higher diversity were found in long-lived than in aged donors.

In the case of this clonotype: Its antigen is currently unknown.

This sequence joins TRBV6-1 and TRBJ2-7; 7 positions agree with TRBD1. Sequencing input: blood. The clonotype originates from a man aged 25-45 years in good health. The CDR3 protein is CASSSTGQRRYEQYF. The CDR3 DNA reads TGTGCCAGCAGTAGTACGGGACAGAGACGGTACGAGCAGTACTTC.